Below are 25 T cell receptor beta chains sequenced from a single sample in a study of blood T cells in healthy people across ages. Together with a sample-barcoded 5' primer, a J-beta primer mix was included in a second PCR lasting about 6 to 12 cycles. TCRdb redid the calling of the 5' RACE reads with MiXCR, one entry per CDR3 protein. The data contain under 1,100,000 distinct CDR3 sequences, about 23% of them singletons. The data also belong to a second study, concerning T cells of mothers and their children.

Sequences were obtained from blood. The receptors stem from a girl aged 2-10 years in good health.

The genes are TRBV6-5 and TRBJ2-3; D not certain. Trimming removed 6 bases from V and 0 bases from J, with 13 bases in between. The germline V gene encodes CDR1 MNHEY and CDR2 SVGAGI. The CDR3 loop spans 15 amino acids. DNA for the CDR3: TGTGCCAGCAGACCCCTCGCGCCAAGCACAGATACGCAGTATTTT. Amino acids: CASRPLAPSTDTQYF.

The genes are TRBV13 and TRBJ2-5, with 7 positions matching TRBD1. CDR1 is PRHDT and CDR2 is FYEKMQ in the germline V gene (reference sequence). The CDR3 totals 14 residues. Trimming removed 5 bases from V and 3 bases from J; junction bases left unmatched: 6. CDR3 sequence reads: CASSPGDSEETQYF. Here the CDR3 DNA reads TGTGCCAGCAGCCCAGGGGACAGCGAAGAGACCCAGTACTTC.

There are a few counts of this clonotype. The V call is TRBV28, the J call TRBJ2-7, with TRBD2 matching 13 bases. The CDR3 has 17 residues. Germline-derived CDR1 and CDR2 are MDHEN and SYDVKM. J lost 6 bases, V lost 2 bases, and 10 bases had no gene match. CDR3 DNA: TGTGCCAGCAGTTTAGCTAGACTAGCGGGAGGCCGGGGCGAGCAGTACTTC. This translates into CASSLARLAGGRGEQYF.

This clonotype was seen only a few times. This chain links TRBV10-3 with TRBJ2-3; TRBD2 is a possible D gene (6 bases). This CDR3 is built from 14 residues. The V gene's germline CDR1 is ENHRY and CDR2 SYGVKD. V was trimmed by 10 bases and J by 4 bases, leaving 18 bases between them. CDR3 residues: CATKEGRGPDTQYF. The CDR3 bases are TGTGCCACCAAGGAGGGTCGCGGTCCAGATACGCAGTATTTT.

The genes are TRBV4-3 and TRBJ2-5; D remains ambiguous. Trimming cost V 0 bases and J 5 bases, with 13 bases left between them. CDR1 is LGHNA and CDR2 is YSLEER in the germline V gene. The CDR3 extends over 15 amino acids. The CDR3 DNA follows: TGCGCCAGCAGCCAAGAAACCCACTCCCTCGAGACCCAGTACTTC. Its protein is CASSQETHSLETQYF.

This clonotype was found a few times. This chain uses TRBV7-3 with TRBJ1-5; D is undetermined. V lost 10 bases, J lost 7 bases, and 5 bases lay in between. The germline CDR1 and CDR2 sequences are SGHTA and FQGTGA. CDR3 length equals 9 residues. DNA for the CDR3: TGTGCCACCTTCCAGCCCCAGCATTTT. Its translation: CATFQPQHF.

The chain recombines TRBV28 with TRBJ1-1; unclear D gene. The CDR3 runs to 16 residues. Germline V gene lookup returns CDR1 MDHEN and CDR2 SYDVKM. Trimming removed 3 bases from V and 0 bases from J, with 14 bases in between. CDR3 sequence (DNA): TGTGCCAGCAGTTTGGGCCTAGGTAGGGTGAACACTGAAGCTTTCTTT. Translated, it gives CASSLGLGRVNTEAFF.

This clonotype was seen a handful of times. The chain has TRBV21-1 and TRBJ1-4; the table's D call of TRBD1 was not tested on the DNA. TRBV21-1 is labeled a pseudogene. There are 18 residues in the CDR3. In nucleotides, the CDR3 is TGTGCCAGCAGCTCTCCAAGCATACTACGGGGCGCCGGAGAAAAACTGTTTTTT. Translated: CASSSPSILRGAGEKLFF.

This clonotype was observed a handful of times. The chain combines TRBV28 with TRBJ2-3; D not resolved. Germline CDR1 and CDR2: MDHEN and SYDVKM. V gave up 7 bases and J gave up 3 bases, with 11 bases separating them. The CDR3 is made up of 13 amino acids. CDR3: CASILDSTDTQYF. CDR3 bases: TGTGCCAGCATCCTCGACTCTACAGATACGCAGTATTTT.

V and J are TRBV6-6 and TRBJ2-1, with D perhaps TRBD2 (6 bases). V was clipped by 7 bases and J by 5 bases, with 15 bases between them. This CDR3 has 14 residues. The germline V gene encodes CDR1 MNHNY and CDR2 SVGAGI (reference sequence). CDR3: CASTNGTPDNEQFF. In nucleotides, the CDR3 is TGTGCCAGCACAAACGGGACTCCCGACAATGAGCAGTTCTTC.

The chain links TRBV12-3 or TRBV12-4 to TRBJ2-7; weak D call: TRBD2 (6 bases). V was cut by 3 bases and J by 1 base, with 13 bases left in between. CDR3 size: 15 residues. In DNA form, the CDR3 reads TGTGCCAGCAGTTTTCGGGAGAGGGTGTCCTACGAGCAGTACTTC. Translating gives CASSFRERVSYEQYF.

This clonotype has a count of ten or more. This rearrangement joins TRBV5-1 to TRBJ2-5; perhaps TRBD2 as D (6 bases). The J call may be faulty, since TRBJ2-7 better matches the DNA end. This CDR3 has 14 residues. Germline CDR1 SGHRS, CDR2 YFSETQ. CDR3 sequence: CASSPGTSVYEQYF. The CDR3, as DNA: TGCGCCAGCAGCCCCGGGACTTCGGTCTACGAGCAGTACTTC.

The rearrangement links TRBV7-9 to TRBJ2-7; D gene unclear. This CDR3 spans 11 amino acids. Trimming took 5 bases from V and 7 from J, leaving 9 bases between them. Germline CDR1 reads SEHNR; CDR2 reads FQNEAQ (reference sequence). CDR3 protein: CASSAAREQYF. DNA for the CDR3: TGTGCCAGCAGCGCAGCACGGGAGCAGTACTTC.

This clonotype showed up just a few times. This rearrangement joins TRBV12-3 or TRBV12-4 to TRBJ2-4; TRBD2 aligns across 8 bases. V dropped 5 bases and J dropped 9; count of bases not matched to a gene: 9. The CDR3 contains 14 residues. CDR3 loop: CASSPPPGGGIQYF. The CDR3 region has the DNA TGTGCCAGCAGTCCCCCCCCCGGGGGGGGCATTCAGTACTTC.

The chain couples TRBV19 to TRBJ2-5, with D possibly being TRBD1 (6 bases). CDR1 is LNHDA, CDR2 SQIVND, per germline (reference sequence). This CDR3 region has 15 residues. V was shortened by 5 bases and J by 1 base, with 14 bases between the two germline ends. The CDR3 region is CASSFGQTAQETQYF. The CDR3 bases are TGTGCCAGTAGTTTCGGACAGACAGCCCAAGAGACCCAGTACTTC.

The chain employs TRBV12-3 or TRBV12-4 and TRBJ2-7, with D tentatively TRBD2 (6 bases). The CDR3 spans 12 residues. V was trimmed by 5 bases and J by 5 bases, leaving 10 bases between them. The CDR3 nucleotides read TGTGCCAGCAGTGGACTAACAAACGAGCAGTACTTC. It is translated as CASSGLTNEQYF.

This chain links TRBV2 with TRBJ2-1; D gene unclear. In germline, CDR1 is SNHLY, CDR2 FYNNEI. The CDR3 sequence is 14 residues long. V lost 4 bases and J 6 bases, leaving 13 bases between the germline ends. CDR3 DNA: TGTGCCAGCAGTGGGCCCCCTTGGTCCAATGAGCAGTTCTTC. Protein: CASSGPPWSNEQFF.

The chain carries TRBV4-3 and TRBJ1-2; 7 bases line up with TRBD1. The germline V gene has CDR1 LGHNA and CDR2 YSLEER. V lost 4 bases, J lost 6 bases, and 8 bases stayed unmatched. CDR3 length: 14 residues. CDR3 sequence (DNA): TGCGCCAGCAGCCTGACAGGGACGGGGAATGGCTACACCTTC. Translated: CASSLTGTGNGYTF.

The chain is built from TRBV20-1 and TRBJ1-2; a possible D gene is TRBD1 (6 bases). Germline assignment: CDR1 DFQATT and CDR2 SNEGSKA (reference sequence). V shed 2 bases and J shed 7 bases, with 14 bases lying between them. The CDR3 consists of 13 residues. As DNA, the CDR3 is TGCAGTGCTAGAATACAGGGCGTGGGTGGCTACACCTTC. It translates to CSARIQGVGGYTF.

The rearrangement uses TRBV5-4 and TRBJ2-3; D is perhaps TRBD2 (6 bases). This CDR3 contains 14 residues. Trimming removed 3 bases at V and 2 bases at J, with 10 bases between. Germline CDR1 is SGHNT and CDR2 is YYREEE (reference sequence). As DNA, the CDR3 is TGTGCCAGCAGCTGGGACTTAACCACAGATACGCAGTATTTT. Translated: CASSWDLTTDTQYF. The whole variable domain, remainder taken from reference TRBV5-4 and TRBJ2-3, is ETGVTQSPTHLIKTRGQQVTLRCSSQSGHNTVSWYQQALGQGPQFIFQYYREEENGRGNFPPRFSGLQFPNYSSELNVNALELDDSALYLCASSWDLTTDTQYFGPGTRLTVL.

About this clonotype: The junction and the germline gene differ at one end; a read error may be behind it. This chain links TRBV12-3 or TRBV12-4 with TRBJ1-1, with D maybe TRBD1 (5 bases). The CDR3 has 13 residues. Here the CDR3 reads CASTHQGIAEAFF. CDR3 coding DNA: TGTGCCAGCACTCACCAGGGTATCGCTGAAGCCTTCTTT.

The sample holds a few counts of this clonotype. V is TRBV6-5 and J is TRBJ2-5; 10 nucleotides line up with TRBD1. This CDR3 region has 14 residues. The germline V gene has CDR1 MNHEY and CDR2 SVGAGI. V lost 2 bases to trimming and J lost 11 bases; unmatched junction nucleotides: 8. DNA for the CDR3: TGTGCCAGCAGTTACAGGGGACAGGGGTGGGAGCAGTACTTC. Its protein is CASSYRGQGWEQYF.

This clonotype appeared a few times. Written as DNA, the CDR3 is TGCAGTGCTAGAGATTCGGAGGCGGGGGACTTCGATGAGCAGTTCTTC. Translated, it gives CSARDSEAGDFDEQFF. The chain couples TRBV20-1 to TRBJ2-1, with TRBD2 matching 7 bases. Germline CDR1 DFQATT, CDR2 SNEGSKA (reference sequence). V lost 0 bases to trimming and J lost 8 bases; unmatched junction nucleotides: 13. The CDR3 has 16 amino acids.

The chain is built from TRBV3-1 and TRBJ2-5; maybe TRBD2 (5 bases). Germline V gene lookup returns CDR1 LGHDT and CDR2 YNNKEL (reference sequence). This CDR3 has 12 residues. Trimming removed 4 bases from V and 7 bases from J, with 10 bases in between. This CDR3 reads CASSLFEGTQYF. For the CDR3, the DNA is TGTGCCAGCAGCCTTTTTGAGGGGACCCAGTACTTC.

The chain uses TRBV27 and TRBJ1-6; no definite D call. Germline values: CDR1 MNHEY, CDR2 SMNVEV (reference sequence). The CDR3 has 13 amino acids. Between the trimmed V and J ends, which lost 5 bases and 10 bases, there was a span of 12 bases. The CDR3 loop is CASSPPVGSPLHF. In nucleotides, the CDR3 is TGTGCCAGCAGTCCTCCCGTTGGCTCACCCCTCCACTTT.